The 8 T cell receptor beta chains in this list originate from one sample, sequenced in a study of T cell responses to AZD1222 COVID-19 vaccine. This table comes from immunoSEQ multiplex PCR, and its TCRdb copy is limited to in-frame clones, with some not included. This sample carries 90,000 to 150,000 clones, less than 95% of them seen once, and the ten largest clones take roughly 5%. The sample was peripheral blood, taken on day 0 of AZD1222 vaccination. The receptors were sampled from an adult in good health.

The J gene is TRBJ2-2, the V gene TRBV4-2; no definite D call. Germline V lookup: CDR1 LGHNA, CDR2 YNFKEQ. The CDR3 spans 14 residues. The V and J ends lost 1 base and 3 bases respectively, with 6 bases between them. The CDR3 loop is CASSQASYTGELFF. CDR3 nucleotides: TGTGCCAGCAGCCAAGCCAGCTACACCGGGGAGCTGTTTTTT.

Concerning this clone itself: Other DNA sequences in the sample encode the same CDR3. V and J are TRBV7-9 and TRBJ1-1; D is uncertain. CDR3 length: 13 amino acids. V was clipped by 2 bases and J by 1 base, with 5 bases between them. Germline CDR1 is SEHNR and CDR2 is FQNEAQ (reference sequence). The CDR3 nucleotides read TGTGCCAGCAGCTTAACAGAGAACACTGAAGCTTTCTTT. Protein: CASSLTENTEAFF.

This clone was counted a few times. The chain uses TRBV2 and TRBJ1-1; D is uncertain. The CDR3 is 13 residues long. Trimming took off 3 bases at V and 6 bases at J, with 11 bases between the two ends. Per the germline V gene, CDR1 is SNHLY and CDR2 is FYNNEI. The chain's CDR3 is CASSETVKPEAFF. CDR3 nucleotide sequence: TGTGCCAGCAGTGAGACGGTAAAACCTGAAGCTTTCTTT.

The sample holds one count of this clone. This chain links TRBV6-5 with TRBJ1-1; weak D call: TRBD1 (5 bases). The V end was cut by 5 bases, the J end by 9 bases, with 22 bases between. CDR1 and CDR2 (germline): MNHEY, SVGAGI. The CDR3 totals 15 residues. This chain's CDR3 is CASSPPGVGGLQAFF. The DNA for the CDR3 is TGTGCCAGCAGTCCCCCGGGGGTAGGTGGGTTGCAAGCTTTCTTT.

The V call is TRBV18, the J call TRBJ1-2; D remains ambiguous. The CDR3 totals 15 residues. V lost 5 bases, J lost 5 bases, and 18 bases lay in between. Per the germline V gene, CDR1 is KGHSH and CDR2 is LQKENI. The CDR3 sequence is CASSNWAVQRYGYTF. CDR3 nucleotides: TGTGCCAGCTCAAATTGGGCCGTACAACGGTATGGCTACACCTTC.

A remark on this clone: The same CDR3 arises from other DNA sequences in this sample as well. The chain uses TRBV5-1 and TRBJ2-1; D remains ambiguous. Germline lookup yields CDR1 SGHRS and CDR2 YFSETQ. The CDR3 is made up of 15 amino acids. With 0 bases removed from V and 2 bases from J, the gap between germline ends came to 9 bases. For the CDR3, the DNA is TGCGCCAGCAGCTTGGAAGGGATCCCCTACAATGAGCAGTTCTTC. Translated: CASSLEGIPYNEQFF.

This chain uses TRBV5-4 with TRBJ1-1, with D maybe TRBD1 (5 bases). Trimming removed 2 bases from V and 2 bases from J, with 13 bases in between. Germline V gene lookup returns CDR1 SGHNT and CDR2 YYREEE (reference sequence). The CDR3 loop spans 15 amino acids. The CDR3 sequence is CASSFVLGQNTEAFF. CDR3 in DNA: TGTGCCAGCAGCTTTGTTCTAGGACAAAACACTGAAGCTTTCTTT.

The rearrangement links TRBV2 to TRBJ2-5; D possibly matches TRBD1 or TRBD2 (7 bases each). Germline-derived CDR1 and CDR2 are SNHLY and FYNNEI. With 5 bases removed from V and 5 bases from J, the gap between germline ends came to 15 bases. The CDR3 runs 14 residues. This CDR3 is CASSIDREGETQYF. DNA of the CDR3: TGTGCCAGCAGTATAGACAGGGAGGGGGAGACCCAGTACTTC.